This T cell receptor (beta chain) is from a study of tumor-infiltrating lymphocytes in localized non-small cell lung cancer. The overall study: Patients included smokers and never-smokers with various histologies, some sampled after neoadjuvant chemotherapy.

Findings and limits, study-wide: Tumors had more T cell infiltration than uninvolved lung, per TCRbeta sequencing and CD3 counts.

Profiled with immunoSEQ multiplex PCR; TCRdb holds only in-frame clones, not every one. Among about 6,400 clones listed, 71% were seen once. Comments on this clone: No antigen is known for it.

The V and J ends lost 6 bases and 8 bases respectively, with 14 bases between them. Germline V lookup: CDR1 MDHEN, CDR2 SYDVKM. The CDR3 totals 13 residues. The sample consisted of uninvolved lung tissue not adjacent to the tumor. The TCR was taken from a human donor with non-small cell lung cancer. J is TRBJ2-1 and V is TRBV28, with D maybe TRBD2 (7 bases). DNA of the CDR3: TGTGCCAGCAGAGAGGGGGGGCGGGATGAGCAGTTCTTC. Protein product: CASREGGRDEQFF.